This T cell receptor beta chain was documented in a study of blood T cells in healthy people across ages (dated by TCRdb to about 2015). Regarding the study in general: In model experiments, template switching captured about one uniquely barcoded TCR beta cDNA molecule for every two T cells. To avoid experimental bias, donors of different ages were randomly spread across the sequencing lanes. Using deep sequencing normalized with unique cDNA molecular identifiers, the study measured how TCR beta repertoire diversity changes with age. The donors were divided into four age groups: young (average around 15 years), middle-aged (around 37), aged (about 61) and long-lived (82). The study analyzed two additional independent replicas of 1 million unique cDNA reads from the same blood draw for two donors, one aged 18 to 29 and one aged 80 or older.

Broader findings and caveats from the paper: Observed TCR beta diversity per million T cells fell roughly linearly with age, and a significant reduction was already apparent by age about 38. Because donor CMV infection status was unknown, age-related changes in expanded clonotypes were potentially confounded. Bulk unsorted PBMC profiling prevented conclusive comparison of naive and antigen-experienced compartments. A strong correlation was found between observed TCR beta diversity and the percentage of naive T cells measured by flow cytometry. Compared with the aged group, the long-lived group had more naive CD4+ T cells, fewer expanded clones and increased TCR diversity, a pattern suggesting age selection. Estimates of total diversity based on one million sequenced T cells were considered lower bounds and underestimates.

Remarks on this clonotype: The antigen it recognizes is unknown. No clone much larger than this one lies a single base away; base qualities are absent.

The approximately 39 donors, aged 6 to 90 years, were systemically healthy Caucasian individuals from Russia. Each donor gave ten milliliters of peripheral blood, drawn into EDTA-treated Vacutainer tubes. Ficoll-Paque density-gradient centrifugation was used to isolate PBMCs, with at least 6 million obtained per sample. Total RNA, at least 6 micrograms per sample, was extracted from PBMCs with Trizol reagent. For every donor, an aliquot of PBMCs went through flow cytometry to measure the percentages of naive CD45RAhigh/CD27high T cells. The library was built by means of 5' RACE. The sample was run on an Illumina HiSeq 2500. A second PCR of roughly 6 to 12 cycles was performed with a sample-barcoded 5' primer and a J-beta primer mix. A unique molecular identifier was introduced onto each TCR beta cDNA molecule by a template-switch 5' adaptor carrying 12 random nucleotides. Each sample yielded at least 3 million CDR3-containing paired-end reads. The Mint cDNA synthesis kit, primed by a TRBC-specific oligonucleotide, was used to synthesize first-strand cDNA from all RNA. Following uracil-DNA glycosylase treatment, a first 18-cycle PCR with universal primers M1SS and BC2_uni_R was performed on all cDNA. In the source study's methods: Normalization of each sample was performed by random selection of 1 million high-quality reads, each carrying a distinct molecular identifier. Instead of being binned into consensus sequences, reads with shared molecular identifiers were discarded. MiTCR, with a Q25 quality threshold and the strictest error-elimination algorithm, was used for CDR3 identification, clonotype clustering and error correction. A nonparametric unseen species model using Euler transformation provided a lower-bound estimate of total TCR beta diversity. TCRdb reran the public reads through fastp at Q25 and MiXCR, keeping productive beta chains. Every entry covers one CDR3 protein and lists the most common genes and DNA from its rows. Here the V and J calls rest on TCRdb's processing, not on the authors' analysis. The sample table shows 1.5 million to 2 million distinct CDR3 sequences, and around 50% are seen once. The ten largest clonotypes hold less than 2.5% of the sample.

The CDR3 contains 13 residues, cysteine and phenylalanine counted. Of all the DNA, just the CDR3 is kept, 39 bases in frame from base 1. Looking up the germline V gene yields CDR1 SQVTM and CDR2 ANQGSEA. Trimming takes 4 bases from V and 4 bases from J, and the germline ends sit 13 bases apart. This clonotype originated in a woman in her forties in good health. Sequencing was performed on blood. The chain links TRBV29-1 with TRBJ1-1; tentative D gene TRBD1, with 5 bases matching. At the DNA level, the sequence is TGCAGCGTTGTTCGGGACGGGGGCACTGAAGCTTTCTTT. This gives the protein CSVVRDGGTEAFF.